A single sample gave rise to the 10 T cell receptor beta chains below, sequenced in a study of naive and memory T cell subsets. The SP2 primer and nested alpha and beta constant region primers amplified ligated cDNA in four rounds. One entry per CDR3 protein, called by TCRdb with MiXCR from the 5' RACE reads. Found here are roughly 48,000 distinct CDR3 sequences, about 4.8% of them singletons; the top ten hold around 0.88%. TCR cDNA received a 3' ligated oligonucleotide that carried a UMI. The receptors come from a female donor in good health.

This clonotype appeared many times. The rearrangement joins TRBV10-3 to TRBJ2-4; 9 nucleotides match TRBD1. The germline V gene encodes CDR1 ENHRY and CDR2 SYGVKD. The CDR3 extends over 13 amino acids. The J segment lost 15 bases and the V segment lost 2 bases, leaving 8 bases of the junction unmatched. The CDR3 sequence: CAISENLGQGGYF. The DNA of the CDR3 is TGTGCCATCAGTGAGAATCTGGGACAGGGAGGGTACTTC.

This clonotype was seen ten or more times. The chain couples TRBV29-1 to TRBJ2-7, with a tentative D call TRBD1 (5 bases). Germline V gene data show CDR1 as SQVTM and CDR2 as ANQGSEA. The CDR3 covers 16 residues. The V and J ends lost 7 bases and 6 bases respectively, with 28 bases between them. CDR3 nucleotides: TGCAGCGCCCTATTAGGCGTATCTCTATCAAGGGGCGAGCAGTACTTC. Protein product: CSALLGVSLSRGEQYF.

There are many counts of this clonotype. This chain connects TRBV20-1 to TRBJ1-6; 7 bases are a match to TRBD1. Germline V gives CDR1 DFQATT, CDR2 SNEGSKA (reference sequence). The CDR3 loop spans 12 amino acids. CDR3 sequence: CSTTGRDSPLHF. The CDR3 nucleotides are TGCAGCACGACAGGGCGGGATTCACCCCTCCACTTT.

This clonotype has a count of ten or more. The chain recombines TRBV7-6 with TRBJ2-3; D uncertain. This CDR3 contains 16 residues. Trimming took 3 bases from V and 0 from J, leaving 13 bases between them. Germline V gene data show CDR1 as SGHVS and CDR2 as FNYEAQ. This CDR3 reads CASSLEAPLSTDTQYF. The CDR3 DNA follows: TGTGCCAGCAGCTTGGAAGCGCCTCTTAGCACAGATACGCAGTATTTT.

This clonotype was counted ten times or more. This rearrangement joins TRBV7-2 to TRBJ2-7; TRBD1 matches at 8 bases. Trimming at V came to 5 bases and at J to 0 bases, leaving 3 bases not matched to a gene. Germline lookup yields CDR1 SGHTA and CDR2 FQGNSA. The CDR3 covers 14 residues. The CDR3 is CASSQDRASYEQYF. The CDR3 DNA sequence: TGTGCCAGCAGCCAGGACAGGGCCTCCTACGAGCAGTACTTC.

The J gene is TRBJ2-1, the V gene TRBV3-1, with D unclear. Germline loops: CDR1 LGHDT, CDR2 YNNKEL (reference sequence). CDR3 length: 13 amino acids. The ends were cut back, 2 bases at V and 4 bases at J, with 6 bases in the middle. The DNA of the CDR3 is TGTGCCAGCAGCCAACGCCGGTACAATGAGCAGTTCTTC. Residues: CASSQRRYNEQFF.

This clonotype showed up just a few times. This chain connects TRBV20-1 to TRBJ2-7, with a tentative D call TRBD2 (6 bases). The germline V gene encodes CDR1 DFQATT and CDR2 SNEGSKA (reference sequence). V was shortened by 7 bases and J by 0 bases, with 7 bases between the two germline ends. The CDR3 length is 11 residues. The CDR3 DNA reads TGCAGTGGAGCGGGCTCCTACGAGCAGTACTTC. Amino acid sequence: CSGAGSYEQYF.

The sample holds a few counts of this clonotype. This chain connects TRBV14 to TRBJ2-1; 7 bases fit TRBD2. The CDR3 has 18 residues. V shed 0 bases and J 8 bases; nucleotides not matched to a gene: 16. CDR1 SGHDN and CDR2 FVKESK come from the germline V gene. CDR3 loop: CASSQDWGSGTEGYEQFF. For the CDR3, the DNA is TGTGCCAGCAGCCAAGATTGGGGAAGCGGGACCGAGGGCTATGAGCAGTTCTTC.

V usage is TRBV7-9 and J usage is TRBJ2-6, with D uncertain. The germline V gene has CDR1 SEHNR and CDR2 FQNEAQ (reference sequence). V was trimmed by 5 bases and J by 4 bases, leaving 12 bases between them. This CDR3 is 15 amino acids long. Written as DNA, the CDR3 is TGTGCCAGCAGCCCCCACCACCTCGGGGCCAACGTCCTGACTTTC. Amino acid sequence: CASSPHHLGANVLTF.

This clonotype was recorded many times. The chain combines TRBV28 with TRBJ2-7; 9 bases line up with TRBD1. The V and J ends lost 4 bases and 1 base, in that order; junction bases with no gene match: 5. The CDR3 totals 15 residues. Germline CDR1 is MDHEN and CDR2 is SYDVKM. As DNA, the CDR3 is TGTGCCAGCAGTTCCTCCGGGACAGGGTCCTACGAGCAGTACTTC. It translates to CASSSSGTGSYEQYF.